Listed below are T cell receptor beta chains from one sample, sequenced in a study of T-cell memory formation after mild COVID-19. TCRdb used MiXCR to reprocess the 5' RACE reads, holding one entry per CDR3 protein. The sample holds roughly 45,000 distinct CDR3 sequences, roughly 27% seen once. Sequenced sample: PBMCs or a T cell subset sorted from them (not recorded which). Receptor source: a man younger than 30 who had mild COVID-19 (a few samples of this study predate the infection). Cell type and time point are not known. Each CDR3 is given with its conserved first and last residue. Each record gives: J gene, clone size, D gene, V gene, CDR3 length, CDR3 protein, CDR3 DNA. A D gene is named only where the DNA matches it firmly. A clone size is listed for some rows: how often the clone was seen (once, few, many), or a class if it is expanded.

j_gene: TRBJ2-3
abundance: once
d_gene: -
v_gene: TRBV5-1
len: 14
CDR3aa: CASSLAGNTDTQYF
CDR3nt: TGCGCCAGCAGCTTGGCTGGTAACACAGATACGCAGTATTTT

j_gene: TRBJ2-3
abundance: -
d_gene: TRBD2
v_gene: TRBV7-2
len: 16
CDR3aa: CASSHGTSGFTDTQYF
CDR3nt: TGTGCCAGCAGCCACGGGACTAGCGGCTTCACAGATACGCAGTATTTT

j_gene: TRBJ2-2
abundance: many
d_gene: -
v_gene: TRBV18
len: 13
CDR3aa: CASSPGYTGELFF
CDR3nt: TGTGCCAGCTCACCAGGGTACACCGGGGAGCTGTTTTTT

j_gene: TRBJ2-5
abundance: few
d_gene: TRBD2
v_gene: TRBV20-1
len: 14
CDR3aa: CSAQGLAGSETQYF
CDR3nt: TGCAGTGCTCAGGGACTAGCGGGGTCCGAGACCCAGTACTTC

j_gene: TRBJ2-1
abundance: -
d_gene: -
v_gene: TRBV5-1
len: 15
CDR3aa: CASSPKADPDNEQFF
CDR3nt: TGCGCCAGCAGCCCCAAGGCGGACCCAGACAATGAGCAGTTCTTC

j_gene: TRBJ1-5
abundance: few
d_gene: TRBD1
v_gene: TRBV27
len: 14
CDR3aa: CASSRTGFGQPQHF
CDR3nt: TGTGCCAGCAGTCGGACAGGGTTTGGTCAGCCCCAGCATTTT

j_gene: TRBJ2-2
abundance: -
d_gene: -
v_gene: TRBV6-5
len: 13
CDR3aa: CASTFGPTGELFF
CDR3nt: TGTGCCAGCACCTTCGGGCCCACCGGGGAGCTGTTTTTT

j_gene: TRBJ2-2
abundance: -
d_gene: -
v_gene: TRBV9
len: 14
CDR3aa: CASREGRYTGELFF
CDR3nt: TGTGCCAGTAGGGAAGGCCGATACACCGGGGAGCTGTTTTTT

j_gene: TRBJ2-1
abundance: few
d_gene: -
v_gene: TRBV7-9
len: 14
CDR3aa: CASIPRRGPQRQFF
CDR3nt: TGTGCCAGCATCCCCCGGCGGGGGCCCCAGCGGCAGTTCTTC

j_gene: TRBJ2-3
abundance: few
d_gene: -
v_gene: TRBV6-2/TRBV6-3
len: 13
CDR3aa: CASSSSRADTQYF
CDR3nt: TGTGCCAGCAGTTCGTCGCGAGCGGATACGCAGTATTTT

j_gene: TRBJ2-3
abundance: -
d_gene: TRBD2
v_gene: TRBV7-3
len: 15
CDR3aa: CASSAGRGGTDTQYF
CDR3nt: TGTGCCAGCAGCGCCGGGAGGGGAGGCACAGATACGCAGTATTTT

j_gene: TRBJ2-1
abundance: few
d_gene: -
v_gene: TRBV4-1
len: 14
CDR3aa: CASSQEAGVNMQFF
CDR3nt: TGCGCCAGCAGCCAAGAGGCAGGCGTCAATATGCAGTTCTTC

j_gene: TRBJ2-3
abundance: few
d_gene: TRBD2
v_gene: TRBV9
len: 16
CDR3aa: CASSGDLAGGSDTQYF
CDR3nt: TGTGCCAGCAGCGGGGACCTAGCGGGGGGCTCAGATACGCAGTATTTT